This entry describes one T cell receptor (beta chain). The antigen is undetermined. This entry comes from a study of OX40 agonist ivuxolimab in advanced cancers. In the study overall: Ivuxolimab, an antibody that agonizes OX40 (CD134), was administered to the patients. Dose-escalation cases comprised hepatocellular carcinoma, melanoma, renal cell or head and neck cancer.

TCRdb's table, derived via immunoSEQ multiplex PCR, lists solely in-frame clones and lacks some. This sample has 65,000 to 95,000 clones, with about 88% found just once. Trimming shortened V by 3 bases and J by 4 bases, and 10 bases separated the two germline ends. Germline assignment: CDR1 MNHEY and CDR2 SMNVEV (reference sequence). CDR3 length: 15 amino acids. Overall study results and limits: The average count of expanded clones was higher among CD8+ T cells than among CD4+.

Sequenced material: CD4+ or CD8+ T cells sorted from blood, taken in a trial of the OX40 agonist ivuxolimab. The rearrangement links TRBV27 to TRBJ1-6, with D unresolved. The source is an adult with an advanced solid tumor such as melanoma, head and neck, liver or kidney cancer. The CDR3 protein is CASSFNGPYNSPLHF. The CDR3 bases are TGTGCCAGCAGTTTCAACGGTCCGTATAATTCACCCCTCCACTTT.